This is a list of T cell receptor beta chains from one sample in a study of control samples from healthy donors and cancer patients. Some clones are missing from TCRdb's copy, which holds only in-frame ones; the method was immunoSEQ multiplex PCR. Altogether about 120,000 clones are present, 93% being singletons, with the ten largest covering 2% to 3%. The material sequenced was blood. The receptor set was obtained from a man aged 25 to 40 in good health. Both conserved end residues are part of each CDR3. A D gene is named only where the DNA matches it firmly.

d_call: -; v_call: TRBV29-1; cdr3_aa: CSGRESAEAFF
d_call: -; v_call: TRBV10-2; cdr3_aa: CASSDQKGPPTSDTQYF
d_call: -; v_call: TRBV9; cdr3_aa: CASSGRTGGAYNEQFF
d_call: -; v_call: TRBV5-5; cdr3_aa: CASSLRDYLGYTF
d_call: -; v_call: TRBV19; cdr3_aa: CASSVAGSGNTIYF
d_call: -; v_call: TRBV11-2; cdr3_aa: CASSPRVSTNTEAFF
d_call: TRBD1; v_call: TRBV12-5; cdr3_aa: CASGLVRTGGYGNEKLFF
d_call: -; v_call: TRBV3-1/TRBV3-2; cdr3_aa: CASSQESGTGELFF
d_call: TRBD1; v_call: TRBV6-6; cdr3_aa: CASSTLDRVRGYTF
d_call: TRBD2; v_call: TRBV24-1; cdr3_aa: CATSERGARETQYF
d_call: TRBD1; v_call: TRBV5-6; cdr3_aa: CASSFDLSRGQGAYNEQFF
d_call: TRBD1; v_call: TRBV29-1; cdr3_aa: CSVENWDRREDTQYF
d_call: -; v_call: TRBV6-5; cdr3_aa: CASSPGNPGYGYTF
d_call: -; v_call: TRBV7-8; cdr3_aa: CASSLVRAGRRNEKLFF
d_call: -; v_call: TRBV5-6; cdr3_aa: CASSLEDRSSGELFF
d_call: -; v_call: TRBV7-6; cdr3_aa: CASSIRGGVVSYEQYF
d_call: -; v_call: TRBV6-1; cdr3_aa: CASSEQGTDTQYF
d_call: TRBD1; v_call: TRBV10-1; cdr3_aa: CASSESGDRMPNEQFF
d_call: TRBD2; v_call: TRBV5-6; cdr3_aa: CASSPGTSGGFSYNEQFF
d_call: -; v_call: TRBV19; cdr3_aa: CASSIRNNQPQHF
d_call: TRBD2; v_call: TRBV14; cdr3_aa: CASSPRLGGLYREETQYF
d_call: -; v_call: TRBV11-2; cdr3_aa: CASSLAPGYEQYF
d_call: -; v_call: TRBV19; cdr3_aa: CASRDSYTDTQYF
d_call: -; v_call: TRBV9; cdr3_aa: CASSNGLSEKLFF
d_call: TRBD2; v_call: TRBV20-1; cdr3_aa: CSASTSGTLTGELFF
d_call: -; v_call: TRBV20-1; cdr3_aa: CSASDGVMNTEAFF
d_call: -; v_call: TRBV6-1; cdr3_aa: CASSDGYSPLHF
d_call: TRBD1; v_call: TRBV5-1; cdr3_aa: CASSITGDRVEGYTF
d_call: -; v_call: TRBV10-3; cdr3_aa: CAISEGGISRPEAFF
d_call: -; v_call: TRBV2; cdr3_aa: CASNGQQRGTDTQYF
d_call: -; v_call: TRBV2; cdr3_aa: CVWGGTSSFGAFF
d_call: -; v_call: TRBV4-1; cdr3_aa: CASGGNTGELFF
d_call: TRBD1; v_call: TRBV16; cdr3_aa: CASADPGQGGAEQYF